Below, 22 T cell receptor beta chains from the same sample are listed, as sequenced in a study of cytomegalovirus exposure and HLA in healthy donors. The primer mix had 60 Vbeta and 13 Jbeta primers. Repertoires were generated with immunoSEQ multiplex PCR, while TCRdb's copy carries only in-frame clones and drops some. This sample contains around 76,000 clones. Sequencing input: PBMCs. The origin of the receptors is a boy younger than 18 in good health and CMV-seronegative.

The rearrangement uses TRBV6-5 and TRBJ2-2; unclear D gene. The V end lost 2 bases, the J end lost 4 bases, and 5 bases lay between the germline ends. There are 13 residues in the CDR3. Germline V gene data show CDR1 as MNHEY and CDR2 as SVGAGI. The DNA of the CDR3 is TGTGCCAGCAGTTACCCATCCACCGGGGAGCTGTTTTTT. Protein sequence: CASSYPSTGELFF.

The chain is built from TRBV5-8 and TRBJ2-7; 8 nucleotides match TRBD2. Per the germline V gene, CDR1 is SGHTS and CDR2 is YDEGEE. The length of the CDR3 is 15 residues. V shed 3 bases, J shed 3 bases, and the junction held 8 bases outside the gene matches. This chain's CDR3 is CASSYGLADYYEQYF. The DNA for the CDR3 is TGTGCCAGCAGCTACGGACTAGCCGACTACTACGAGCAGTACTTC.

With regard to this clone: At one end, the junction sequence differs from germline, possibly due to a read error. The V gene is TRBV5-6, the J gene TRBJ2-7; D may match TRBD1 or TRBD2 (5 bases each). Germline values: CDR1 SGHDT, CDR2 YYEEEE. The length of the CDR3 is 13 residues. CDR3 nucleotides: TGTGCCAGCAACTTGGAGGACACCGGAGAGCAGTACTTC. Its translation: CASNLEDTGEQYF.

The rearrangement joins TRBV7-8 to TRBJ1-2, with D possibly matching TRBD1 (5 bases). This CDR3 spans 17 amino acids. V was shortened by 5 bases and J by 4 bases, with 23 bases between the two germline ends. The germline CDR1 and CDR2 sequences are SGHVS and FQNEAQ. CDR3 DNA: TGTGCCAGCAGCCCACTCCCGGGACTGCCAACCCTCTATGGCTACACCTTC. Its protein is CASSPLPGLPTLYGYTF.

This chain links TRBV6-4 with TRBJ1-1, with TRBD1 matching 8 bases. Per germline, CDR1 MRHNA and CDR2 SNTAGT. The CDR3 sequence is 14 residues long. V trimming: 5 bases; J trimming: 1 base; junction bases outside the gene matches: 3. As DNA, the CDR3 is TGTGCCAGCAGTCCCGGGACAGGGAACACTGAAGCTTTCTTT. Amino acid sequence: CASSPGTGNTEAFF.

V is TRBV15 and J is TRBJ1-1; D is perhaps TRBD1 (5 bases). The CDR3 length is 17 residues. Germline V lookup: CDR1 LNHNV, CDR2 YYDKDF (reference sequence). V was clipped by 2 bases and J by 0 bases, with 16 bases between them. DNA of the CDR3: TGTGCCACCAGCAGAAAGTACCCGACAGAAATGAACACTGAAGCTTTCTTT. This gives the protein CATSRKYPTEMNTEAFF.

This chain's CDR3 is CASSQAYLGTPEKLFF. CDR3 sequence (DNA): TGCGCCAGCAGCCAAGCTTACCTCGGGACTCCTGAAAAACTGTTTTTT. The V call is TRBV4-1, the J call TRBJ1-4; TRBD1 is a possible D gene (5 bases). Germline V gene lookup returns CDR1 MGHRA and CDR2 YSYEKL. With 1 base removed from V and 7 bases from J, the gap between germline ends came to 16 bases. The CDR3 is 16 amino acids.

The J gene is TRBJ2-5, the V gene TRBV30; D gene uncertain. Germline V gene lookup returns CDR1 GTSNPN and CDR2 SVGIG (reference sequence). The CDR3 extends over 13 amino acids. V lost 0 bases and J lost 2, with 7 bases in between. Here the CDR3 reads CAWSVGAQETQYF. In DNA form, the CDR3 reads TGTGCCTGGAGTGTAGGAGCGCAAGAGACCCAGTACTTC.

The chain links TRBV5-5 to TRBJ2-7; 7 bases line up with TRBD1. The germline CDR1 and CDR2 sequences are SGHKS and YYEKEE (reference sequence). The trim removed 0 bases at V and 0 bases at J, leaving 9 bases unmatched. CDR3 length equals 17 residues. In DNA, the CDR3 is TGTGCCAGCAGCTTGGCCTGGGGCAGGGGGAGCTCCTACGAGCAGTACTTC. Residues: CASSLAWGRGSSYEQYF.

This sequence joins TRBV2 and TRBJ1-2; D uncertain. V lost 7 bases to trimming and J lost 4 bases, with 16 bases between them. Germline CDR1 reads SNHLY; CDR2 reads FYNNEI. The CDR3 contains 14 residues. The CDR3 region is CASTSGGRIYGYTF. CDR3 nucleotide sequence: TGTGCCAGCACTTCGGGCGGGCGTATCTATGGCTACACCTTC. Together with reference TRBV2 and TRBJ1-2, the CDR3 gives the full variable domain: EPEVTQTPSHQVTQMGQEVILRCVPISNHLYFYWYRQILGQKVEFLVSFYNNEISEKSEIFDDQFSVERPDGSNFTLKIRSTKLEDSAMYFCASTSGGRIYGYTFGSGTRLTVV.

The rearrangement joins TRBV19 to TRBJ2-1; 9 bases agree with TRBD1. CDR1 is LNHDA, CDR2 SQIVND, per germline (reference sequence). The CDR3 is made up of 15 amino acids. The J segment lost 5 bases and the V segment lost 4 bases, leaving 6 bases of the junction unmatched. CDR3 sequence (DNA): TGTGCCAGTAGTAACGGACAGGGGACCGACAATGAGCAGTTCTTC. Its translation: CASSNGQGTDNEQFF.

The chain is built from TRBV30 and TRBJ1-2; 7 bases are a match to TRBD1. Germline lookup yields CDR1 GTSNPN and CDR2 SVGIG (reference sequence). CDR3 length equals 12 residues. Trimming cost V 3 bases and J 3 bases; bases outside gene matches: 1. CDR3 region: CAWRGQHYGYTF. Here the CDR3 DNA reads TGTGCCTGGAGGGGACAGCACTATGGCTACACCTTC.

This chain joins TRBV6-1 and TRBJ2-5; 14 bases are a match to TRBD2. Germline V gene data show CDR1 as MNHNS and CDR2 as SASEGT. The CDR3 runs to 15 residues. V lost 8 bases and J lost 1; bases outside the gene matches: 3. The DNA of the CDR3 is TGTGCCAGCGGCGGGACTAGCGGGGGCCAAGAGACCCAGTACTTC. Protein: CASGGTSGGQETQYF.

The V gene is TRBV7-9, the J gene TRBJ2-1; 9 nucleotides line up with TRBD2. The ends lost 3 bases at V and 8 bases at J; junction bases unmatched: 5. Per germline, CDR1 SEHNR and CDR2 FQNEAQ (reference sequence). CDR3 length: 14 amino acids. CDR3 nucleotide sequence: TGTGCCAGCAGCTTTAGCGGGAGACTCCATGAGCAGTTCTTC. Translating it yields CASSFSGRLHEQFF.

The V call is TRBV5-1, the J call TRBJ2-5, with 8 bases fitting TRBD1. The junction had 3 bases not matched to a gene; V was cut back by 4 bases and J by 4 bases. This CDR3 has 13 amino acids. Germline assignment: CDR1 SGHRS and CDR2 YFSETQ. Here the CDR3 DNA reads TGCGCCAGCAGCCAGGGGGCTCGAGAGACCCAGTACTTC. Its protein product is CASSQGARETQYF.

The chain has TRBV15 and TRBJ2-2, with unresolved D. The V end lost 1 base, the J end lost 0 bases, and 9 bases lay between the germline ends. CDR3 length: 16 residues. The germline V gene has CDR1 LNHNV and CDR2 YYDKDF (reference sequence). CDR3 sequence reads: CATSRGIQPNTGELFF. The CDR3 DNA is TGTGCCACCAGCAGAGGAATACAGCCGAACACCGGGGAGCTGTTTTTT.

CDR3 in amino acids: CATSRVQFTMTVYSTDTQYF. DNA of the CDR3: TGTGCCACCAGCAGAGTCCAATTCACGATGACAGTCTATAGCACAGATACGCAGTATTTT. The rearrangement joins TRBV15 to TRBJ2-3, with D possibly TRBD1 on 5 matching bases. This CDR3 is built from 20 residues. Per germline, CDR1 LNHNV and CDR2 YYDKDF (reference sequence). The V gene lost 1 base and the J gene lost 0 bases, with 23 bases spanning the gap. Using reference TRBV15 and TRBJ2-3 for the parts outside the CDR3, the full variable domain is DAMVIQNPRYQVTQFGKPVTLSCSQTLNHNVMYWYQQKSSQAPKLLFHYYDKDFNNEADTPDNFQSRRPNTSFCFLDIRSPGLGDTAMYLCATSRVQFTMTVYSTDTQYFGPGTRLTVL.

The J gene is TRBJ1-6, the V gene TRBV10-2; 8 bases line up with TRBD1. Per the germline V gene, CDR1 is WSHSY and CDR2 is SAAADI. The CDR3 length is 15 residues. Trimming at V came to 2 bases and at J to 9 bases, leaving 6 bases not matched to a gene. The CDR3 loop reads CASSEEAGGASPLHF. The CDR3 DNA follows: TGCGCCAGCAGTGAGGAAGCAGGGGGCGCTTCACCCCTCCACTTT.

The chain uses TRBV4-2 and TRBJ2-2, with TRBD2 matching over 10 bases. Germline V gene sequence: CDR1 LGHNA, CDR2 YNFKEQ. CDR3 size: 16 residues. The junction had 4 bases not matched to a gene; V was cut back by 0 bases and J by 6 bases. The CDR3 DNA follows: TGTGCCAGCAGCCAAGATTGGAGCGGGAGGGCCGGGGAGCTGTTTTTT. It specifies CASSQDWSGRAGELFF.

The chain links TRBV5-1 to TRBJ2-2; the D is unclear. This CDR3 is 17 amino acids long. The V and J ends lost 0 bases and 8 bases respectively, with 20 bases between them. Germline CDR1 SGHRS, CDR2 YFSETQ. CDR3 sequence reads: CASSLDGVGIGVGELFF. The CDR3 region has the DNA TGCGCCAGCAGCTTGGACGGTGTAGGCATCGGAGTTGGGGAGCTGTTTTTT. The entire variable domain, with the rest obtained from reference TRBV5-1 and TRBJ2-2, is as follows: KAGVTQTPRYLIKTRGQQVTLSCSPISGHRSVSWYQQTPGQGLQFLFEYFSETQRNKGNFPGRFSGRQFSNSRSEMNVSTLELGDSALYLCASSLDGVGIGVGELFFGEGSRLTVL.

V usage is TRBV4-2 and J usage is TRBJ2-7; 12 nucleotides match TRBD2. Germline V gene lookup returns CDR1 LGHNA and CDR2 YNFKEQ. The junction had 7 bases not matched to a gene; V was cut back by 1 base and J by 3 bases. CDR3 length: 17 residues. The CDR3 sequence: CASSQGVTSGGFYEQYF. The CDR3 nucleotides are TGTGCCAGCAGCCAAGGGGTCACTAGCGGGGGGTTCTACGAGCAGTACTTC.

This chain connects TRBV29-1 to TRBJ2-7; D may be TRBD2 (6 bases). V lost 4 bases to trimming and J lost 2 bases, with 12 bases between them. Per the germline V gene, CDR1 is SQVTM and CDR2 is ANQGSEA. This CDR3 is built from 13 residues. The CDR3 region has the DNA TGCAGCGTTGGAGTACGACTAGCCTACGAGCAGTACTTC. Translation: CSVGVRLAYEQYF.